This T cell receptor (beta chain) was recovered during a study of shared clonotypes between healthy human individuals. J gave up 4 bases and V 2 bases, and 4 bases lay outside the gene matches. The CDR3 length is 14 residues. The germline gives CDR1 KGHSH, CDR2 LQKENI. Genomic DNA of each subset was evenly split across several immunoSEQ plates. TCRdb's table, derived via immunoSEQ multiplex PCR, lists solely in-frame clones and lacks some. The sample includes under 1,900,000 clones, around 98.5% of them seen just once. Remarks on this clone: Its specificity is unknown.

Study findings and constraints: A reduction in generation probabilities was seen for non-shared clonotypes relative to those shared by all four donors.

CD4+ cells underwent separation, giving CD45RA+ naive and CD45RA-negative memory subsets. Specimen: naive CD4+ T cells sorted from blood. Subset specified: CD45RA+ positively selected. The chain carries TRBV18 and TRBJ1-2; 7 nucleotides match TRBD1. The receptor comes from a man younger than 40 in good health. The CDR3 loop reads CASSPSGGGYGYTF. The CDR3 region has the DNA TGTGCCAGCTCACCATCAGGGGGGGGCTATGGCTACACCTTC.